Included here is one T cell receptor (beta chain) sequence, with context. Participants' own reports of clinical history determined their cohort assignment. The CDR3 has 17 amino acids. Trimming took 1 base from V and 1 from J; bases not matched to a gene: 4. The germline V gene has CDR1 ENHRY and CDR2 SYGVKD. Original methodology: Amplified reference gene primers provided the basis for estimating nucleated cell counts. Libraries were prepared by immunoSEQ multiplex PCR; TCRdb keeps only in-frame clonotypes and omits some of them. From that table come the V and J calls and clone size; the DNA was used to work out D and trimming. Of 340,000 or so clones in the sample, 70% to 90% were seen once. The data belong to a study of blood T cell repertoires in COVID-19. About the study: The study drew acute and convalescent COVID-19 samples from the United States, Italy and Spain. T cells, B-cell-depleted T cells, or PBMCs provided the cDNA or gDNA that served as material.

The clonotype comes from a woman between 40 and 50 years old with acute COVID-19. The sample taken for sequencing was PBMCs or T cells enriched from blood (not recorded which). The chain employs TRBV10-3 and TRBJ1-3; TRBD1 agrees at 10 bases. The CDR3 sequence is CAISELGQGKSGNTIYF. The DNA for the CDR3 is TGTGCCATCAGTGAGTTGGGACAGGGGAAATCTGGAAACACCATATATTTT.